What follows are 32 T cell receptor beta chains derived from one specimen sequenced in a study of blood T cell repertoires in COVID-19. Sequenced by immunoSEQ multiplex PCR; TCRdb stores in-frame clones only, minus some. The table records about 120,000 clones, approximately 80% of them present only once. Source material: peripheral blood. All receptors derive from a woman in her sixties or seventies with acute or convalescent COVID-19.

The CDR3 protein is CASSLDQGSYGYTF. Here the CDR3 DNA reads TGTGCCAGCAGCTTGGACCAGGGAAGCTATGGCTACACCTTC. The rearrangement uses TRBV5-6 and TRBJ1-2, with a tentative D call TRBD1 (5 bases). There are 14 residues in the CDR3. Between the trimmed V and J ends, which lost 0 bases and 4 bases, there was a span of 10 bases. From germline, CDR1 is SGHDT and CDR2 YYEEEE.

The rearrangement links TRBV5-6 to TRBJ2-3; 10 bases agree with TRBD1. The V and J ends lost 3 bases and 2 bases, in that order; junction bases with no gene match: 6. The germline V gene encodes CDR1 SGHDT and CDR2 YYEEEE. The CDR3 length is 16 residues. The DNA for the CDR3 is TGTGCCAGCAGCTACGGGACAGGGGATTTCACAGATACGCAGTATTTT. This gives the protein CASSYGTGDFTDTQYF.

This clone was observed a single time. This chain links TRBV10-2 with TRBJ2-7; 12 nucleotides match TRBD2. The V gene's germline CDR1 is WSHSY and CDR2 SAAADI. The length of the CDR3 is 14 residues. Germline trimming cut 5 bases from V and 3 bases from J; bases unmatched to any gene: 2. The CDR3 region is CASSKLAGGYEQYF. The CDR3 nucleotides are TGCGCCAGCAGTAAACTAGCGGGGGGCTACGAGCAGTACTTC.

In its sample, this clone was seen a few times. This chain links TRBV5-1 with TRBJ1-2; the D gene is possibly TRBD1 (6 bases). Per the germline V gene, CDR1 is SGHRS and CDR2 is YFSETQ. V was trimmed by 1 base and J by 0 bases, leaving 10 bases between them. This CDR3 spans 15 amino acids. In DNA form, the CDR3 reads TGCGCCAGCAGCTTGCAGGGGATAGCTAACTATGGCTACACCTTC. Translated: CASSLQGIANYGYTF.

The chain carries TRBV7-8 and TRBJ2-7, with 12 bases matching TRBD2. CDR1 is SGHVS, CDR2 FQNEAQ, per germline. The CDR3 extends over 15 amino acids. V trimming: 4 bases; J trimming: 2 bases; junction bases outside the gene matches: 3. The CDR3 is CASSSTSGGPYEQYF. The CDR3 nucleotides are TGTGCCAGCAGCTCGACTAGCGGGGGCCCCTACGAGCAGTACTTC.

The chain combines TRBV18 with TRBJ2-3; the match to TRBD1 covers 8 bases. CDR3 length: 16 residues. V shed 2 bases, J shed 3 bases, and the junction held 7 bases outside the gene matches. Per the germline V gene, CDR1 is KGHSH and CDR2 is LQKENI. CDR3 sequence reads: CASSPGDRGWTDTQYF. The CDR3 nucleotides read TGTGCCAGCTCACCAGGCGACAGGGGTTGGACAGATACGCAGTATTTT.

This sequence joins TRBV6-1 and TRBJ2-3, with a tentative D call TRBD2 (6 bases). Germline V gene sequence: CDR1 MNHNS, CDR2 SASEGT. The CDR3 is made up of 16 amino acids. V lost 1 base and J lost 2, with 13 bases in between. CDR3: CASSEVGGPPTDTQYF. DNA for the CDR3: TGTGCCAGCAGTGAAGTCGGGGGTCCGCCCACAGATACGCAGTATTTT.

This clone was counted once. The chain links TRBV6-5 to TRBJ1-2; no clear D. The V gene's germline CDR1 is MNHEY and CDR2 SVGAGI. The CDR3 is 15 amino acids. V was clipped by 4 bases and J by 5 bases, with 17 bases between them. In DNA, the CDR3 is TGTGCCAGCAGTTTACGCACAGCCGTTGGATATGGCTACACCTTC. Protein sequence: CASSLRTAVGYGYTF.

V usage is TRBV12-3 or TRBV12-4 and J usage is TRBJ1-1; no reliable D call. The V and J ends lost 7 bases and 6 bases respectively, with 15 bases between them. CDR3 length equals 13 residues. The CDR3 reads CASTTTNRAEAFF. For the CDR3, the DNA is TGTGCCAGCACCACTACTAATCGGGCTGAAGCTTTCTTT.

V and J are TRBV19 and TRBJ1-5; a weak D match, TRBD1 (5 bases). Germline loops: CDR1 LNHDA, CDR2 SQIVND (reference sequence). Between the trimmed V and J ends, which lost 5 bases and 3 bases, there was a span of 11 bases. This CDR3 is built from 14 residues. The CDR3 protein is CASSWSGYNQPQHF. The DNA of the CDR3 is TGTGCCAGTAGTTGGTCAGGGTACAATCAGCCCCAGCATTTT. Full variable domain (outside the CDR3, taken from reference TRBV19 and TRBJ1-5): DGGITQSPKYLFRKEGQNVTLSCEQNLNHDAMYWYRQDPGQGLRLIYYSQIVNDFQKGDIAEGYSVSREKKESFPLTVTSAQKNPTAFYLCASSWSGYNQPQHFGDGTRLSIL.

This clone was counted between two and nine times. The chain couples TRBV5-1 to TRBJ2-1; tentative D call: TRBD2 (5 bases). V lost 5 bases and J 5 bases, leaving 17 bases between the germline ends. Germline lookup yields CDR1 SGHRS and CDR2 YFSETQ. The CDR3 has 15 residues. CDR3 sequence reads: CASRPVRGGNNEQFF. The CDR3 DNA reads as TGCGCCAGCAGACCGGTTCGGGGTGGGAACAATGAGCAGTTCTTC.

This clone has a single count. The chain carries TRBV6-1 and TRBJ1-2; D not resolved. This CDR3 comprises 14 residues. CDR1 MNHNS and CDR2 SASEGT come from the germline V gene. The V end lost 0 bases, the J end lost 8 bases, and 13 bases lay between the germline ends. CDR3 nucleotide sequence: TGTGCCAGCAGTGAAGCAGCGGTGTATGGAGGCTACACCTTC. Translation: CASSEAAVYGGYTF.

The rearrangement links TRBV14 to TRBJ2-1, with a weak D call TRBD2 (6 bases). This CDR3 is built from 12 residues. The V gene lost 4 bases and the J gene lost 8 bases, with 9 bases spanning the gap. In germline, CDR1 is SGHDN, CDR2 FVKESK. This chain's CDR3 is CASSRGGYEQFF. CDR3 bases: TGTGCCAGCAGCCGGGGAGGCTATGAGCAGTTCTTC.

The chain carries TRBV6-5 and TRBJ1-3; unclear D gene. CDR3 length: 13 amino acids. Per germline, CDR1 MNHEY and CDR2 SVGAGI. V lost 8 bases to trimming and J lost 4 bases, with 12 bases between them. The CDR3 region is CASGEVSGNTIYF. The CDR3, as DNA: TGTGCCAGCGGGGAGGTATCGGGAAACACCATATATTTT.

This chain joins TRBV11-1 and TRBJ2-2, with a possible D match to TRBD2 (7 bases). Germline-derived CDR1 and CDR2 are SGHAT and FQDESV (reference sequence). Between the trimmed V and J ends, which lost 3 bases and 5 bases, there was a span of 10 bases. This CDR3 is 14 amino acids long. The CDR3 is CASSFRGGTGELFF. In DNA form, the CDR3 reads TGTGCCAGCAGCTTTAGGGGGGGGACCGGGGAGCTGTTTTTT.

The sample holds a few counts of this clone. The V gene is TRBV18, the J gene TRBJ2-1, with 10 nucleotides matching TRBD2. V lost 1 base to trimming and J lost 6 bases; unmatched junction nucleotides: 3. CDR3 length equals 15 residues. Germline CDR1 is KGHSH and CDR2 is LQKENI. CDR3 DNA: TGTGCCAGCTCACCACAACTAGCGGGGACCAATGAGCAGTTCTTC. Translated: CASSPQLAGTNEQFF.

This rearrangement joins TRBV7-8 to TRBJ2-2, with D possibly being TRBD2 (6 bases). Germline loops: CDR1 SGHVS, CDR2 FQNEAQ. The V end lost 5 bases, the J end lost 5 bases, and 15 bases lay between the germline ends. This CDR3 spans 15 amino acids. CDR3 bases: TGTGCCAGCAGCCCTAGGGGACTGGGGACCGGGGAGCTGTTTTTT. It specifies CASSPRGLGTGELFF.

The V gene is TRBV6-1, the J gene TRBJ2-5; the D is unclear. CDR1 and CDR2 from the germline V gene are MNHNS and SASEGT. This CDR3 has 13 residues. V shed 1 base and J shed 2 bases, with 5 bases lying between them. CDR3 residues: CASSEVQQETQYF. CDR3 coding DNA: TGTGCCAGCAGTGAAGTACAGCAAGAGACCCAGTACTTC.

This chain connects TRBV5-1 to TRBJ1-6; possibly TRBD1 for D (5 bases). This CDR3 is built from 17 residues. Germline CDR1 is SGHRS and CDR2 is YFSETQ. Trimming removed 0 bases from V and 6 bases from J, with 16 bases in between. The CDR3 spells CASSLGVPGQRNSPLHF. The CDR3, as DNA: TGCGCCAGCAGCTTGGGGGTACCAGGGCAGCGTAATTCACCCCTCCACTTT. Drawing the rest from reference TRBV5-1 and TRBJ1-6, the complete variable domain is KAGVTQTPRYLIKTRGQQVTLSCSPISGHRSVSWYQQTPGQGLQFLFEYFSETQRNKGNFPGRFSGRQFSNSRSEMNVSTLELGDSALYLCASSLGVPGQRNSPLHFGNGTRLTVT.

This clone was observed a single time. V usage is TRBV3-1 (or the pseudogene TRBV3-2) and J usage is TRBJ2-5; 7 bases are shared with TRBD2. This CDR3 has 14 residues. Trimming at V came to 1 base and at J to 6 bases, leaving 5 bases not matched to a gene. Germline loops: CDR1 LGHDT, CDR2 YNNKEL (reference sequence). The CDR3 region is CASSQASGEKTQYF. CDR3 bases: TGTGCCAGCAGCCAAGCAAGCGGGGAGAAGACCCAGTACTTC.

V and J are TRBV5-1 and TRBJ2-2; possible D gene TRBD2, 6 bases. V lost 0 bases and J 1 base, leaving 7 bases between the germline ends. This CDR3 region has 15 residues. Germline values: CDR1 SGHRS, CDR2 YFSETQ. CDR3 protein: CASSLGSGNTGELFF. DNA of the CDR3: TGCGCCAGCAGCTTGGGTAGCGGGAACACCGGGGAGCTGTTTTTT.

The rearrangement joins TRBV25-1 to TRBJ1-3; D is unclear. CDR3 size: 12 residues. V was pared by 8 bases and J by 0 bases, with 5 bases between. Germline assignment: CDR1 MGHDK and CDR2 SYGVNS. Here the CDR3 reads CASSVSGNTIYF. CDR3 coding DNA: TGTGCCAGCTCAGTCTCTGGAAACACCATATATTTT.

The CDR3 protein is CASSPAGGYTNYGYTF. The CDR3 bases are TGTGCCAGCAGCCCCGCGGGGGGTTACACTAACTATGGCTACACCTTC. This chain joins TRBV7-9 and TRBJ1-2; a possible D gene is TRBD1 (5 bases). The CDR3 totals 16 residues. Germline V gives CDR1 SEHNR, CDR2 FQNEAQ (reference sequence). Trimming took off 5 bases at V and 0 bases at J, with 16 bases between the two ends. Supplemented by reference TRBV7-9 and TRBJ1-2, the full variable domain reads DTGVSQNPRHKITKRGQNVTFRCDPISEHNRLYWYRQTLGQGPEFLTYFQNEAQLEKSRLLSDRFSAERPKGSFSTLEIQRTEQGDSAMYLCASSPAGGYTNYGYTFGSGTRLTVV.

This chain links TRBV5-4 with TRBJ2-7; 7 bases map to TRBD2. CDR1 is SGHNT, CDR2 YYREEE, per germline (reference sequence). Germline trimming cut 3 bases from V and 6 bases from J; bases unmatched to any gene: 12. CDR3 length equals 15 residues. CDR3 loop: CASSWGAGAAGEQYF. In DNA, the CDR3 is TGTGCCAGCAGCTGGGGTGCGGGAGCCGCAGGCGAGCAGTACTTC.

V usage is TRBV19 and J usage is TRBJ1-4; 7 bases match TRBD1. This CDR3 contains 16 residues. The ends lost 5 bases at V and 0 bases at J; junction bases unmatched: 6. Germline CDR1 reads LNHDA; CDR2 reads SQIVND (reference sequence). CDR3 residues: CASSPWDSSTNEKLFF. CDR3 sequence (DNA): TGTGCCAGTAGTCCTTGGGACAGCTCAACTAATGAAAAACTGTTTTTT. Based on the CDR3 plus reference TRBV19 and TRBJ1-4, the full variable domain is DGGITQSPKYLFRKEGQNVTLSCEQNLNHDAMYWYRQDPGQGLRLIYYSQIVNDFQKGDIAEGYSVSREKKESFPLTVTSAQKNPTAFYLCASSPWDSSTNEKLFFGSGTQLSVL.

The CDR3 region is CASSLAGGPGDTQYF. The CDR3 DNA sequence: TGTGCCAGCAGCTTAGCGGGGGGGCCTGGAGATACGCAGTATTTT. V is TRBV7-3 and J is TRBJ2-3, with 9 bases lining up with TRBD2. V lost 2 bases and J lost 5; bases outside the gene matches: 5. Germline V gene lookup returns CDR1 SGHTA and CDR2 FQGTGA. The CDR3 sequence is 15 residues long.

This clone was counted a few times. V is TRBV4-1 and J is TRBJ2-1, with 13 positions matching TRBD2. The CDR3 sequence is 14 residues long. The germline CDR1 and CDR2 sequences are MGHRA and YSYEKL. With V trimmed by 3 bases and J by 7 bases, 0 bases remained unmatched. This CDR3 is CASSQGLAGNEQFF. CDR3 DNA sequence: TGCGCCAGCAGCCAGGGACTAGCGGGAAATGAGCAGTTCTTC.

The rearrangement uses TRBV12-3 or TRBV12-4 and TRBJ1-2, with no clear D. This CDR3 has 12 residues. V was trimmed by 5 bases and J by 8 bases, leaving 12 bases between them. The CDR3 DNA reads TGTGCCAGCAGTGCGAGAGATCGGGGCTACACCTTC. Protein product: CASSARDRGYTF.

This chain connects TRBV10-3 to TRBJ2-5; 10 positions match TRBD2. Losses at the gene ends were 6 bases for V and 3 bases for J; bases not matched to a gene: 4. Germline lookup yields CDR1 ENHRY and CDR2 SYGVKD. CDR3 length: 14 residues. The chain's CDR3 is CAISPGLAEETQYF. CDR3 nucleotide sequence: TGTGCCATCAGCCCCGGACTAGCGGAAGAGACCCAGTACTTC.

The genes are TRBV6-1 and TRBJ2-5, with D possibly matching TRBD1 (6 bases). The CDR3 loop spans 14 amino acids. Germline-derived CDR1 and CDR2 are MNHNS and SASEGT. Trimming took off 3 bases at V and 3 bases at J, with 11 bases between the two ends. DNA for the CDR3: TGTGCCAGCAGTGAGTCCCGGGACAAAGAGACCCAGTACTTC. Translated, it gives CASSESRDKETQYF.

This chain joins TRBV28 and TRBJ1-5; D not certain. Germline CDR1 reads MDHEN; CDR2 reads SYDVKM. V lost 7 bases to trimming and J lost 5 bases, with 15 bases between them. This CDR3 is built from 14 residues. For the CDR3, the DNA is TGTGCCAGCACCCCCCAGAACCCCGATCAGCCCCAGCATTTT. Its translation: CASTPQNPDQPQHF.

The chain uses TRBV30 and TRBJ1-5, with 12 positions matching TRBD1. The CDR3 loop spans 14 amino acids. Germline V CDR1 and CDR2: GTSNPN, SVGIG (reference sequence). V dropped 3 bases and J dropped 7; count of bases not matched to a gene: 4. The CDR3 sequence is CAWRGQGAGQPQHF. The CDR3 DNA sequence: TGTGCCTGGAGGGGACAGGGGGCCGGGCAGCCCCAGCATTTT. The full variable domain, its missing parts supplied by reference TRBV30 and TRBJ1-5, is SQTIHQWPATLVQPVGSPLSLECTVEGTSNPNLYWYRQAAGRGLQLLFYSVGIGQISSEVPQNLSASRPQDRQFILSSKKLLLSDSGFYLCAWRGQGAGQPQHFGDGTRLSIL.